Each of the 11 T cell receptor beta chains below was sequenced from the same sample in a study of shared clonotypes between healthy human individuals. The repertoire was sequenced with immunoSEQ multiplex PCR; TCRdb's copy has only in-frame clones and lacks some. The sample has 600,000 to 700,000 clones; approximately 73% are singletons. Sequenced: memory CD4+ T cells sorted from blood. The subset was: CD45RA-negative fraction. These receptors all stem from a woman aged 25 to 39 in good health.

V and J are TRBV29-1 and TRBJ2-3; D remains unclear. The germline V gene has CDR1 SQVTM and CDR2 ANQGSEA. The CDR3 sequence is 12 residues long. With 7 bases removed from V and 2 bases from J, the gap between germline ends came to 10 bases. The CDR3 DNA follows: TGCAGCGCCGAAAAGTACACAGATACGCAGTATTTT. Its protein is CSAEKYTDTQYF.

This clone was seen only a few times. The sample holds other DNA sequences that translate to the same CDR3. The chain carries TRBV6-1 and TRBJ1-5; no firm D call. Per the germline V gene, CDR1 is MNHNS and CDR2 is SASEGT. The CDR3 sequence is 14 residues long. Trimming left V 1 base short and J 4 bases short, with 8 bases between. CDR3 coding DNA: TGTGCCAGCAGTGAAGGGACGGGGAATCAGCCCCAGCATTTT. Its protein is CASSEGTGNQPQHF.

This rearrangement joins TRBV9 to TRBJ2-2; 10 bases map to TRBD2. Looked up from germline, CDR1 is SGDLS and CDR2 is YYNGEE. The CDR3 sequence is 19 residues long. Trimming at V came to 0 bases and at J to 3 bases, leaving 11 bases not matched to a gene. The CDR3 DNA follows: TGTGCCAGCAGCGTAGGTCTAGCGGGAGTGGGTTCGTACACCGGGGAGCTGTTTTTT. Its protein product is CASSVGLAGVGSYTGELFF.

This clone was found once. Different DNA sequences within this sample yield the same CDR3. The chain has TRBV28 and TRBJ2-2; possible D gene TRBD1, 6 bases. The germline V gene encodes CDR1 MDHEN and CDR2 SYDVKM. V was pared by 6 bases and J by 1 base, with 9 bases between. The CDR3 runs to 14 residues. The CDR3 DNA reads TGTGCCAGCAGCCGGGGACAGAACACCGGGGAGCTGTTTTTT. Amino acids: CASSRGQNTGELFF.

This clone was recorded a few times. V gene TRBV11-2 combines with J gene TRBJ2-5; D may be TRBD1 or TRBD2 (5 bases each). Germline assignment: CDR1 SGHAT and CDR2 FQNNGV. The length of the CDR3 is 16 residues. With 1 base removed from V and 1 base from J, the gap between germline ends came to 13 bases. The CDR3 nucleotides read TGTGCCAGCAGCTTAGTATCGGGGCAGAGCCAAGAGACCCAGTACTTC. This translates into CASSLVSGQSQETQYF.

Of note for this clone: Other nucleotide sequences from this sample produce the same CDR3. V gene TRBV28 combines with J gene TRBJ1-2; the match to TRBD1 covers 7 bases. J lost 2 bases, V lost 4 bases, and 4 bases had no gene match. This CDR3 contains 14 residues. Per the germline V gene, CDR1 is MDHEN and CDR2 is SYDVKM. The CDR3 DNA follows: TGTGCCAGCAGTTCCATGACAGGGAACTATGGCTACACCTTC. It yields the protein CASSSMTGNYGYTF.

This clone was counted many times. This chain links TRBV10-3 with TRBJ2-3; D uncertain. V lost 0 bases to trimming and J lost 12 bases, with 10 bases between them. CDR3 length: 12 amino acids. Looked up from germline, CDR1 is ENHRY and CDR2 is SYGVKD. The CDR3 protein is CAISESVRDQYF. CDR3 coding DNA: TGTGCCATCAGTGAGTCGGTTAGGGATCAGTATTTT.

CDR3 protein: CASSPAGTRLNEQFF. CDR3 DNA: TGTGCCAGCAGCCCCGCGGGGACTAGGTTGAATGAGCAGTTCTTC. V gene TRBV28 combines with J gene TRBJ2-1, with TRBD2 identical over 8 bases. The CDR3 contains 15 residues. The J segment lost 7 bases and the V segment lost 6 bases, leaving 11 bases of the junction unmatched. Germline CDR1 and CDR2: MDHEN and SYDVKM.

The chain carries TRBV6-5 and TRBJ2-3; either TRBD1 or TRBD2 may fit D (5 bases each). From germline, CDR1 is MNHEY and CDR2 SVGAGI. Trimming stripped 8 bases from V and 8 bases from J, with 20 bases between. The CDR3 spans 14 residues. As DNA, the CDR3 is TGTGCCAGCTCCCGGGGCGGCCGCTTGGGTACGCAGTATTTT. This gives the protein CASSRGGRLGTQYF.

CDR3 sequence reads: CASSEGQEKLFF. In DNA, the CDR3 is TGTGCCAGCTCAGAGGGGCAAGAAAAACTGTTTTTT. The V and J genes are TRBV18 and TRBJ1-4; TRBD1 is a possible D gene (5 bases). The CDR3 loop spans 12 amino acids. Germline V lookup: CDR1 KGHSH, CDR2 LQKENI. The V and J ends lost 5 bases and 8 bases respectively, with 9 bases between them.

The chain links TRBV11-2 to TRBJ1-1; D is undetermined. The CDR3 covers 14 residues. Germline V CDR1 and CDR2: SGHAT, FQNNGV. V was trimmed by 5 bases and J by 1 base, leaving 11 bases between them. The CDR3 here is CASSPLGQNTEAFF. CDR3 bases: TGTGCCAGCAGCCCTTTAGGGCAGAACACTGAAGCTTTCTTT.